This T cell receptor (beta chain) was found in a study of graft-versus-host responses after intestinal transplantation. Study as a whole: The whole recipient group had anti-thymocyte globulin induction followed by tacrolimus and steroids for about three years.

CDR3 size: 15 residues. Between the trimmed V and J ends, which lost 1 base and 4 bases, there was a span of 13 bases. Germline CDR1 and CDR2: MGHRA and YSYEKL. Sequencing was performed with immunoSEQ multiplex PCR; in TCRdb, only in-frame clones are kept and a portion is missing. The sample yields fewer than 60,000 clones, approximately 88% seen once. Whole-study findings and limits: The study found high graft-versus-host to host-versus-graft clonal ratios in allografts of patients with graft-donor T cell macrochimerism. An association linked early post-transplant HvG declines with peak circulating GvH clone levels. Researchers found GvH clones in recipient marrow, and some showed up first in ileum or blood.

On this clone itself: The antigen is not known.

The TCR sequence derives from a human donor who was the organ donor for an intestinal transplant. V and J are TRBV4-1 and TRBJ2-5, with D maybe TRBD2 (6 bases). Sequencing used unstimulated CD4+ T cells sorted from spleen or lymph node cells, obtained before transplant. The CDR3 region has the DNA TGCGCCAGCAGCCAAGGATGGAGTAGCGGAGAGACCCAGTACTTC. It encodes CASSQGWSSGETQYF.